This entry describes one TCR beta chain. Its antigen is not known. As to time point: persistent/refractory GD, antithyroid drugs over 5 years with positive TRAb. Isolated PBMC RNA provided the starting material for the TCR library. With EDTA tubes as the receptacles, about 9.2 milliliters of peripheral blood were drawn. These data belong to a study of regulatory T cells in long-lasting Graves disease. Study-level results: Limited sample numbers may have lowered accuracy. Persistent disease samples used TRBV28, TRBJ1-2 and TRBJ2-5 preferentially.

Sequencing libraries for TCR beta were prepared with iRepertoire HTBI primers and Arm-PCR of CDR3 regions. MiXCR, applied by TCRdb to the multiplex PCR reads, yields one record per CDR3 protein. The repertoire holds roughly 450,000 distinct CDR3 sequences, 20% to 25% seen once, with around 24% in the top ten. This CDR3 spans 16 amino acids. The V segment lost 2 bases and the J segment 7 bases; nucleotides outside the gene matches: 5. Germline V gene lookup returns CDR1 SEHNR and CDR2 FQNEAQ (reference sequence). V usage is TRBV7-9 and J usage is TRBJ1-6; 10 bases are a match to TRBD1. This sequence was found in a female donor with Graves disease. The sequenced sample was peripheral blood mononuclear cells (PBMCs), obtained when the disease was refractory, from a patient treated with antithyroid drugs. The CDR3 coding sequence is TGTGCCAGCAGCTTACGTCTGGGACAGGGGAATTCACCCCTCCACTTT. This encodes CASSLRLGQGNSPLHF.